The present T cell receptor beta chain was sequenced within a study of regulatory T cells in long-lasting Graves disease. Trimming removed 5 bases from V and 3 bases from J; junction bases left unmatched: 9. This CDR3 is built from 16 residues. The germline V gene encodes CDR1 SGHTA and CDR2 FQGNSA. TCR beta libraries were built with iRepertoire HTBI primers and Arm-PCR of CDR3 regions. MiXCR was run by TCRdb on the multiplex PCR reads, yielding one entry per CDR3 protein. There are fewer than 450,000 distinct CDR3 sequences in the sample; 20% to 25% occur only once, and roughly 28% lies in the top ten. Stated time point: persistent/refractory GD, antithyroid drugs over 5 years with positive TRAb. PBMCs were the source of the RNA used for TCR sequencing. This clonotype appeared once.

V and J are TRBV7-2 and TRBJ2-5; 10 positions match TRBD2. The origin of this receptor is a female donor with Graves disease. The starting material was peripheral blood mononuclear cells (PBMCs), obtained when the disease was refractory, from a patient treated with antithyroid drugs. The CDR3 region is CASSRASGSREETQYF. Written as DNA, the CDR3 is TGTGCCAGCAGCAGGGCTAGCGGGAGTCGGGAAGAGACCCAGTACTTC.